This TCR beta chain derives from a study of memory CD4+ T cells and cytomegalovirus serostatus. Turning to the study itself: This sample comes from healthy Belgian adults, fewer than ten CMV seropositive, 24 seronegative. Findings and caveats of the study: Repertoires predicted CMV serostatus with median bootstrapped AUC of about 0.95.

Method: immunoSEQ multiplex PCR; TCRdb's copy keeps in-frame clones and lacks some. The sample carries tens of thousands of clones, around 79% recorded once. Concerning this clone: The antigen remains undetermined.

The CDR3 covers 16 residues. The sort gate was single viable CD3+CD4+CD8-CD45RO+ cells for memory CD4+ T cells. CMV serostatus came from serum IgG against pp150, pp28, p38, p52. Positive selection with CD4 microbeads enriched total CD4+ T cells. The sequenced sample was memory CD4+ T cells from blood. The chain couples TRBV21-1 to TRBJ1-2; the table's D call of TRBD1 was not tested on the DNA. TRBV21-1 is shown as a pseudogene. This clonotype was obtained from an adult in good health and CMV-seropositive. The CDR3 is CASSKVDRRTNYGYTF. The CDR3 DNA is TGTGCCAGCAGCAAAGTCGACAGGCGAACTAACTATGGCTACACCTTC.